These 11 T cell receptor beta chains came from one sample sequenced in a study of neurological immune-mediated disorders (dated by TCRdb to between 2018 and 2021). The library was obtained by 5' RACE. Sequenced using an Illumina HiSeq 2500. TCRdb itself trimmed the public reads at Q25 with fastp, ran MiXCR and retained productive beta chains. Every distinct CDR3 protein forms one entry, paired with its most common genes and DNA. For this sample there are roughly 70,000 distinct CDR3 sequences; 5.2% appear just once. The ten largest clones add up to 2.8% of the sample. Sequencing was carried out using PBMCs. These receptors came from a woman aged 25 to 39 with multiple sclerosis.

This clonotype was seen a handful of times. This CDR3 is CASSFHRGRVVIEQFF. DNA for the CDR3: TGTGCCAGCAGTTTCCACCGGGGCAGGGTCGTGATTGAGCAGTTCTTC. The V gene is TRBV28, the J gene TRBJ2-1; either TRBD1 or TRBD2 may supply D (5 bases each). With 3 bases removed from V and 9 bases from J, the gap between germline ends came to 21 bases. This CDR3 has 16 residues. The V gene's germline CDR1 is MDHEN and CDR2 SYDVKM.

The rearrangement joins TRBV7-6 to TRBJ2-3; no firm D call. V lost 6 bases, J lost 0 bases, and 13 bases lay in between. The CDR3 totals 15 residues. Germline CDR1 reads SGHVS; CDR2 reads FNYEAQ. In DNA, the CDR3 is TGTGCCAGCAGTCAAACGCTCACTAGCACAGATACGCAGTATTTT. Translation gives CASSQTLTSTDTQYF.

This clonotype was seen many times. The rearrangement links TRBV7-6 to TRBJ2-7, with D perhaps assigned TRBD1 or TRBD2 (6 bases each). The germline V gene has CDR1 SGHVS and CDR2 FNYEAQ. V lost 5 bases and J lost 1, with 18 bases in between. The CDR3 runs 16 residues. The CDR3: CASSAASRGGSYEQYF. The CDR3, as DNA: TGTGCCAGCAGCGCGGCAAGTAGAGGGGGGTCCTACGAGCAGTACTTC.

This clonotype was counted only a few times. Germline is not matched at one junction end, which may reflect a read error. The CDR3 coding sequence is TGCAGCGTGAGGAGCTCCTATAATTCACCCCTCAACTTT. Translation: CSVRSSYNSPLNF. The genes are TRBV29-1 and TRBJ1-6, with D hard to call. Germline V gene data show CDR1 as SQVTM and CDR2 as ANQGSEA. The CDR3 loop spans 13 amino acids.

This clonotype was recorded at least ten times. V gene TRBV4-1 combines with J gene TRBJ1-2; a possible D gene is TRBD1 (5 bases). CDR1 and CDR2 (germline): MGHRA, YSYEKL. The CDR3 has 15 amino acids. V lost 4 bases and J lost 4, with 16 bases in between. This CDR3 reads CASSPPVDSLYGYTF. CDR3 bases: TGCGCCAGCAGCCCTCCCGTAGACAGCCTCTATGGCTACACCTTC.

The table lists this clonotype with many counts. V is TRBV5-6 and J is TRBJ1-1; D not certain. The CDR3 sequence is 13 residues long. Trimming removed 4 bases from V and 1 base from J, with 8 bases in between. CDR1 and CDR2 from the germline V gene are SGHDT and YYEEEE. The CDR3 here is CASSRPWNTEAFF. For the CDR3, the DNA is TGTGCCAGCAGCCGGCCGTGGAACACTGAAGCTTTCTTT.

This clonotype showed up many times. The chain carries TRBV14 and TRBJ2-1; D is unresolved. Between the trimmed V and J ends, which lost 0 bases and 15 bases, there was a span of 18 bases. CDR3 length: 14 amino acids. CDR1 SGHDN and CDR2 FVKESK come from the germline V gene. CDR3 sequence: CASSQDWGWPLRFF. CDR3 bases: TGTGCCAGCAGCCAAGATTGGGGTTGGCCTTTAAGGTTCTTC. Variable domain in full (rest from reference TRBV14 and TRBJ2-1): EAGVTQFPSHSVIEKGQTVTLRCDPISGHDNLYWYRRVMGKEIKFLLHFVKESKQDESGMPNNRFLAERTGGTYSTLKVQPAELEDSGVYFCASSQDWGWPLRFFGPGTRLTVL.

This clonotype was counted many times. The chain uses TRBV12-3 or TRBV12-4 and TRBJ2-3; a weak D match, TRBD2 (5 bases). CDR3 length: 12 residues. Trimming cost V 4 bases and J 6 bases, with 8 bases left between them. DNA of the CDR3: TGTGCCAGCAGTTACGGCGGGGATACGCAGTATTTT. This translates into CASSYGGDTQYF.

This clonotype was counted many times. This CDR3 reads CASSLKSPLHF. In DNA, the CDR3 is TGTGCCAGCAGCTTGAAGTCACCCCTCCACTTT. The chain couples TRBV7-2 to TRBJ1-6, with D unclear. Germline CDR1 SGHTA, CDR2 FQGNSA. The CDR3 length is 11 residues. The V gene lost 3 bases and the J gene lost 10 bases, with 4 bases spanning the gap. The whole variable domain, remainder taken from reference TRBV7-2 and TRBJ1-6, is GAGVSQSPSNKVTEKGKDVELRCDPISGHTALYWYRQSLGQGLEFLIYFQGNSAPDKSGLPSDRFSAERTGGSVSTLTIQRTQQEDSAVYLCASSLKSPLHFGNGTRLTVT.

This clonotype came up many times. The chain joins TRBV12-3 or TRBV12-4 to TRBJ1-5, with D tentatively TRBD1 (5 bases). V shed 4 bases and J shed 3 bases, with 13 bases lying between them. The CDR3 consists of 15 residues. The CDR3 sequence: CASSSTGRINQPQHF. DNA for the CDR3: TGTGCCAGCAGTTCCACGGGGCGGATCAATCAGCCCCAGCATTTT.

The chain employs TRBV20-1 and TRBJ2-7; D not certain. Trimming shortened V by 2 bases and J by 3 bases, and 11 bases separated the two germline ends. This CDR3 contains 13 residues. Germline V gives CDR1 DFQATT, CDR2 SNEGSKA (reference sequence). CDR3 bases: TGCAGTGCTAGAAGGCAGGATAACTACGAGCAGTACTTC. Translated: CSARRQDNYEQYF.